This is a list of T cell receptor beta chains from one sample in a study of T-cell reconstitution after alpha-beta-depleted transplantation in children. TCRdb re-called the PCR reads with MiXCR, one entry per CDR3 protein. The sample has around 440,000 distinct CDR3 sequences; 15% to 20% are singletons. Sequencing used PBMCs, mostly from graft donor cells, obtained 360 days after TCRalphabeta/CD19-depleted stem cell transplant. The origin of the receptors is a boy under two years old who had a stem cell transplant for Wiskott-Aldrich syndrome, so the T cells may come from the graft donor. CDR3s include the opening cysteine and the closing phenylalanine or tryptophan. The D gene is left open where the match is weak. The size field is filled for only some rows; it gives once, few, many or a size class.

abundance: -; d_gene: -; j_gene: TRBJ2-7; v_gene: TRBV15; CDR3nt: TGTGCCACCAGCAGACACCGACAGTCCTACGAGCAGTACTTC; CDR3aa: CATSRHRQSYEQYF
abundance: -; d_gene: -; j_gene: TRBJ1-5; v_gene: TRBV20-1; CDR3nt: TGCAGTGCTAGCGATTCCCAGGGCAATCAGCCCCAGCATTTT; CDR3aa: CSASDSQGNQPQHF
abundance: once; d_gene: -; j_gene: TRBJ2-7; v_gene: TRBV7-9; CDR3nt: TGTGCCAGCTTCGACGAGCAGTACTTC; CDR3aa: CASFDEQYF
abundance: -; d_gene: -; j_gene: TRBJ2-3; v_gene: TRBV27; CDR3nt: TGTGCCAGCAGTATTGGGCGCGCGCCTAGCACAGATACGCAGTATTTT; CDR3aa: CASSIGRAPSTDTQYF
abundance: few; d_gene: TRBD1; j_gene: TRBJ2-1; v_gene: TRBV20-1; CDR3nt: TGCAGTGCTAGGGGCACTGGGAGACAGGGGTCCTACAATGAGCAGTTCTTC; CDR3aa: CSARGTGRQGSYNEQFF
abundance: few; d_gene: -; j_gene: TRBJ2-1; v_gene: TRBV6-1; CDR3nt: TGTGCCACCGGGGGTAATGAGCAGTTCTTC; CDR3aa: CATGGNEQFF
abundance: few; d_gene: TRBD1; j_gene: TRBJ1-2; v_gene: TRBV12-3/TRBV12-4; CDR3nt: TGTGCCAGCAGTCTATGGGACAGCTCCCTAATGGGCTACACCTTC; CDR3aa: CASSLWDSSLMGYTF
abundance: -; d_gene: -; j_gene: TRBJ2-7; v_gene: TRBV29-1; CDR3nt: TGCGGCGTTGAAGGGGGATCCTACGAGCAGTACTTC; CDR3aa: CGVEGGSYEQYF
abundance: -; d_gene: TRBD1; j_gene: TRBJ2-3; v_gene: TRBV5-1; CDR3nt: TGCGCCAGCAGCCTCCCGGGACAGGGAGGAGATACGCAGTATTTT; CDR3aa: CASSLPGQGGDTQYF
abundance: few; d_gene: -; j_gene: TRBJ2-5; v_gene: TRBV5-1; CDR3nt: TGCGCCAGCAGCTGGATGGCCTTCAGTCCAGAGACCCAGTACTTC; CDR3aa: CASSWMAFSPETQYF
abundance: few; d_gene: TRBD2; j_gene: TRBJ2-7; v_gene: TRBV12-3/TRBV12-4; CDR3nt: TGTGCCAGCAGTCCATGGTCTAGCGGGAGGGCCTACTACGAGCAGTACTTC; CDR3aa: CASSPWSSGRAYYEQYF
abundance: few; d_gene: TRBD1; j_gene: TRBJ1-2; v_gene: TRBV29-1; CDR3nt: TGCAGCGTTGTAGCAGGGGGCCATGGCTACACCTTC; CDR3aa: CSVVAGGHGYTF
abundance: few; d_gene: -; j_gene: TRBJ1-6; v_gene: TRBV28; CDR3nt: TGTGCCAGCAGTTTGGCGATTAATTCACCCCTCCACTTT; CDR3aa: CASSLAINSPLHF
abundance: -; d_gene: -; j_gene: TRBJ2-7; v_gene: TRBV28; CDR3nt: TGTGCCAGCAGTTTGACGGGGGGCATCCCCTACGAGCAGTACTTC; CDR3aa: CASSLTGGIPYEQYF
abundance: few; d_gene: -; j_gene: TRBJ2-7; v_gene: TRBV6-5; CDR3nt: TGTGCCAGCAGTTACTCGAGGCGGAGTAGCTCCTACGAGCAGTACTTC; CDR3aa: CASSYSRRSSSYEQYF
abundance: few; d_gene: TRBD1; j_gene: TRBJ1-2; v_gene: TRBV20-1; CDR3nt: TGCAGTGCCGACAGGGGCCGATCGGGCTACACCTTC; CDR3aa: CSADRGRSGYTF
abundance: -; d_gene: TRBD1; j_gene: TRBJ2-7; v_gene: TRBV6-1; CDR3nt: TGTGCCACCTCCCAACCCCGGACAGGGGTCTACGAGCAGTACTTC; CDR3aa: CATSQPRTGVYEQYF
abundance: -; d_gene: TRBD1; j_gene: TRBJ2-7; v_gene: TRBV5-5; CDR3nt: TGTGCCAGCAGCTTAACCCAGACAGGGACAAGGATCCAGTACTTC; CDR3aa: CASSLTQTGTRIQYF
abundance: -; d_gene: -; j_gene: TRBJ1-5; v_gene: TRBV11-2; CDR3nt: TGTGCCAGCAGCCCCGGGTCCTATCAGCCCCAGCATTTT; CDR3aa: CASSPGSYQPQHF
abundance: -; d_gene: -; j_gene: TRBJ2-7; v_gene: TRBV2; CDR3nt: TGTGCCAGCGGGCGGAAGGGATACTACGAGCAGTACTTC; CDR3aa: CASGRKGYYEQYF
abundance: many; d_gene: TRBD1; j_gene: TRBJ2-1; v_gene: TRBV12-3/TRBV12-4; CDR3nt: TGTGCCAGCAGGACAGGGGTCTACAATGAGCAGTTCTTC; CDR3aa: CASRTGVYNEQFF
abundance: few; d_gene: -; j_gene: TRBJ2-2; v_gene: TRBV7-7; CDR3nt: TGTGCCAGCAGTAAGACTAGCGGGGAGCTGTTTTTT; CDR3aa: CASSKTSGELFF
abundance: -; d_gene: -; j_gene: TRBJ2-7; v_gene: TRBV7-9; CDR3nt: TGTGCCAGCAGCTTACCGACAGCTAAAACTTACTCCTACGAGCAGTACTTC; CDR3aa: CASSLPTAKTYSYEQYF
abundance: -; d_gene: TRBD2; j_gene: TRBJ2-3; v_gene: TRBV5-1; CDR3nt: TGCGCCAGCAGACCGGGACTAGCGACTAGCACAGATACGCAGTATTTT; CDR3aa: CASRPGLATSTDTQYF
abundance: -; d_gene: -; j_gene: TRBJ2-4; v_gene: TRBV12-3/TRBV12-4; CDR3nt: TGTGCCAGCAGCAAAAACCCTCTAGCCAAAAACATTCAGTACTTC; CDR3aa: CASSKNPLAKNIQYF
abundance: -; d_gene: -; j_gene: TRBJ2-5; v_gene: TRBV20-1; CDR3nt: TGCAGTGCTAGAGATATTTCCCGAGGTTATGGGGAAAGTTCCCAGTACTTC; CDR3aa: CSARDISRGYGESSQYF
abundance: few; d_gene: -; j_gene: TRBJ2-1; v_gene: TRBV28; CDR3nt: TGTGCCAGCAGTTTCTTCCGCCCGGGCCTCAATGAGCAGTTCTTC; CDR3aa: CASSFFRPGLNEQFF
abundance: -; d_gene: -; j_gene: TRBJ2-5; v_gene: TRBV21-1; CDR3nt: TGTGCCAGCAGCAAAGAGAGGTCTCAAGAGACCCAGTACTTC; CDR3aa: CASSKERSQETQYF
abundance: few; d_gene: -; j_gene: TRBJ1-2; v_gene: TRBV19; CDR3nt: TGTGCCAGTATGCGGGAGAGCTATGGCTACACCTTC; CDR3aa: CASMRESYGYTF